This T cell receptor (beta chain) was sequenced during a study of regulatory T cells in long-lasting Graves disease. This clonotype was seen many times. With iRepertoire HTBI primers and Arm-PCR of CDR3 regions, TCR beta libraries were built. Each CDR3 protein gets one entry after TCRdb re-called the multiplex PCR reads with MiXCR. The sample carries around 500,000 distinct CDR3 sequences, about 11% recorded once. The time point was: newly diagnosed GD, antithyroid drugs for less than 3 months. From RNA extracted from PBMCs, the TCR library was made. The same specimen was also included in a second study, on T cells in Graves' hyperthyroidism and ophthalmopathy. That investigation notes: In making diagnoses, clinical symptoms, serum thyroxine and TRAb, thyroid ultrasound and orbital computed tomography were all used. Most clonotypes that expanded in the thyroid above 0.001 also showed up in blood.

The origin of this receptor is a woman aged 25 to 39 with Graves disease. Sample: peripheral blood mononuclear cells (PBMCs), taken at new diagnosis, from a patient treated with antithyroid drugs.

CDR3 sequence: CASSLGGSLYGYTF. Written as DNA, the CDR3 is TGTGCCAGCAGTTTAGGGGGATCGCTTTATGGCTACACCTTC. The gene calls are TRBV28 and TRBJ1-2, with a weak D call TRBD1 (5 bases). The germline V gene encodes CDR1 MDHEN and CDR2 SYDVKM. Trimming took off 2 bases at V and 5 bases at J, with 12 bases between the two ends. This CDR3 is built from 14 residues.